Below, 26 T cell receptor beta chains from the same sample are listed, as sequenced in a study of beta chain features in type 1 diabetes. TCRB transcripts that were expressed got sequenced, as all of the isolated RNA had been reverse transcribed. Profiled with immunoSEQ multiplex PCR; TCRdb holds only in-frame clones, not every one. The sample lists 120,000 to 150,000 clones, about 50% seen once, with around 0.43% in the top ten. The sample consisted of Tregs from blood. The receptors were gathered from a man younger than 35 in good health.

The chain has TRBV6-5 and TRBJ2-7; the D gene is possibly TRBD2 (5 bases). This CDR3 contains 14 residues. CDR1 and CDR2 from the germline V gene are MNHEY and SVGAGI. Trimming took off 4 bases at V and 2 bases at J, with 12 bases between the two ends. CDR3 region: CASSWILGPYEQYF. The DNA for the CDR3 is TGTGCCAGCAGTTGGATACTAGGTCCCTACGAGCAGTACTTC.

This chain uses TRBV10-3 with TRBJ2-5, with 7 bases lining up with TRBD2. CDR1 is ENHRY and CDR2 is SYGVKD in the germline V gene. CDR3 length equals 13 residues. With V trimmed by 6 bases and J by 6 bases, 7 bases remained unmatched. CDR3 in amino acids: CAIRRDYGKTQYF. The CDR3 nucleotides are TGTGCCATCAGGCGGGACTACGGAAAGACCCAGTACTTC.

The gene calls are TRBV6-1 and TRBJ2-5; maybe TRBD1 (6 bases). Germline-derived CDR1 and CDR2 are MNHNS and SASEGT. Between the trimmed V and J ends, which lost 0 bases and 3 bases, there was a span of 8 bases. The CDR3 is made up of 14 amino acids. CDR3 sequence: CASSEATGKETQYF. CDR3 sequence (DNA): TGTGCCAGCAGTGAAGCTACAGGGAAAGAGACCCAGTACTTC.

In this sample, this clone turned up a few times. The chain links TRBV7-2 to TRBJ2-1, with unresolved D. This CDR3 region has 13 residues. V dropped 5 bases and J dropped 16 bases, with 21 bases sitting between them. Germline lookup yields CDR1 SGHTA and CDR2 FQGNSA. The chain's CDR3 is CASSPLAPVRRFF. In DNA form, the CDR3 reads TGTGCCAGCAGCCCCCTCGCTCCCGTACGGAGATTCTTC.

This chain links TRBV4-3 with TRBJ2-7; a possible D gene is TRBD1 (5 bases). The CDR3 runs to 22 residues. Germline CDR1 reads LGHNA; CDR2 reads YSLEER. V gave up 0 bases and J gave up 3 bases, with 33 bases separating them. The CDR3 region is CASSQEIPLKRLVTGQIYEQYF. The CDR3 DNA reads as TGCGCCAGCAGCCAAGAAATACCCCTTAAGAGGCTTGTCACAGGTCAAATCTACGAGCAGTACTTC.

The V and J genes are TRBV5-6 and TRBJ1-1; TRBD1 agrees at 7 bases. This CDR3 has 16 amino acids. Trimming removed 5 bases from V and 0 bases from J; junction bases left unmatched: 10. CDR1 is SGHDT and CDR2 is YYEEEE in the germline V gene. The CDR3: CASRRRQGTMNTEAFF. CDR3 DNA sequence: TGTGCCAGCAGACGTCGACAGGGAACCATGAACACTGAAGCTTTCTTT. The full variable domain, completed using reference TRBV5-6 and TRBJ1-1, is DAGVTQSPTHLIKTRGQQVTLRCSPKSGHDTVSWYQQALGQGPQFIFQYYEEEERQRGNFPDRFSGHQFPNYSSELNVNALLLGDSALYLCASRRRQGTMNTEAFFGQGTRLTVV.

The V gene is TRBV18, the J gene TRBJ2-3, with 7 bases aligning to TRBD1. V was pared by 3 bases and J by 3 bases, with 6 bases of the junction left unmatched. Germline V gives CDR1 KGHSH, CDR2 LQKENI. The CDR3 runs 15 residues. The CDR3 nucleotides read TGTGCCAGCTCACCTGTACAGGGGCGGACAGATACGCAGTATTTT. Its protein is CASSPVQGRTDTQYF.

J is TRBJ1-5 and V is TRBV7-9, with no clear D. CDR1 is SEHNR and CDR2 is FQNEAQ in the germline V gene (reference sequence). There are 13 residues in the CDR3. V dropped 0 bases and J dropped 6 bases, with 6 bases sitting between them. DNA for the CDR3: TGTGCCAGCAGCTTAGCCCTCGGTCAGCCCCAGCATTTT. Protein sequence: CASSLALGQPQHF.

This rearrangement joins TRBV10-3 to TRBJ2-7; a possible D gene is TRBD1 (6 bases). Germline V lookup: CDR1 ENHRY, CDR2 SYGVKD. The V gene lost 10 bases and the J gene lost 1 base, with 11 bases spanning the gap. The CDR3 is made up of 12 amino acids. CDR3 loop: CATAGQSYEQYF. CDR3 bases: TGTGCCACTGCAGGACAGTCCTACGAGCAGTACTTC.

This clone was detected only a few times. The chain carries TRBV29-1 and TRBJ1-2; TRBD1 matches at 8 bases. CDR3 size: 12 residues. The trim removed 5 bases at V and 10 bases at J, leaving 9 bases unmatched. Germline V gene sequence: CDR1 SQVTM, CDR2 ANQGSEA. The CDR3 DNA follows: TGCAGCGTTACTACCGGGACAGGAGTCTACACCTTC. Translating it yields CSVTTGTGVYTF.

The chain has TRBV11-1 and TRBJ1-2; the match to TRBD1 covers 7 bases. This CDR3 comprises 18 residues. V lost 8 bases to trimming and J lost 2 bases; unmatched junction nucleotides: 20. The germline V gene encodes CDR1 SGHAT and CDR2 FQDESV (reference sequence). The DNA of the CDR3 is TGTGCCAGCCGATTGAAAGACAGGGCGAGTCGGTCGAACTATGGCTACACCTTC. Encoded protein: CASRLKDRASRSNYGYTF.

The V and J genes are TRBV28 and TRBJ2-1; 7 nucleotides agree with TRBD2. This CDR3 comprises 15 residues. In germline, CDR1 is MDHEN, CDR2 SYDVKM. The ends lost 3 bases at V and 3 bases at J; junction bases unmatched: 5. The CDR3 region has the DNA TGTGCCAGCAGTTTGGCGGGAGCCTTCTACAATGAGCAGTTCTTC. It encodes CASSLAGAFYNEQFF.

This clone came up a few times. The rearrangement joins TRBV19 to TRBJ2-2; 7 bases match TRBD1. The CDR3 sequence is 13 residues long. J was trimmed by 7 bases and V by 6 bases; bases with no gene match: 5. Germline values: CDR1 LNHDA, CDR2 SQIVND (reference sequence). The CDR3 nucleotides read TGTGCCAGTAGGTCGACAGGGATCGGGGAGCTGTTTTTT. Its protein product is CASRSTGIGELFF.

The chain couples TRBV7-6 to TRBJ2-7; 7 nucleotides line up with TRBD1. The germline V gene encodes CDR1 SGHVS and CDR2 FNYEAQ. The CDR3 totals 14 residues. V shed 5 bases and J 0 bases; nucleotides not matched to a gene: 4. The CDR3 sequence is CASSTRQGSYEQYF. For the CDR3, the DNA is TGTGCCAGCAGCACGCGACAGGGCTCCTACGAGCAGTACTTC.

This chain uses TRBV7-3 with TRBJ2-7; 7 nucleotides line up with TRBD1. Germline V gives CDR1 SGHTA, CDR2 FQGTGA. The CDR3 contains 15 residues. Trimming at V came to 3 bases and at J to 1 base, leaving 6 bases not matched to a gene. The CDR3, as DNA: TGTGCCAGCAGCTTGAGTCAGGGACAGTCCTACGAGCAGTACTTC. As protein: CASSLSQGQSYEQYF.

The V gene is TRBV7-2, the J gene TRBJ1-1, with 10 nucleotides matching TRBD1. Germline V lookup: CDR1 SGHTA, CDR2 FQGNSA. The V and J ends lost 5 bases and 1 base, in that order; junction bases with no gene match: 7. The length of the CDR3 is 16 residues. The chain's CDR3 is CASSQGQGGWNTEAFF. DNA for the CDR3: TGTGCCAGCAGCCAAGGACAGGGGGGTTGGAACACTGAAGCTTTCTTT. Full variable domain (missing parts from reference TRBV7-2 and TRBJ1-1): GAGVSQSPSNKVTEKGKDVELRCDPISGHTALYWYRQSLGQGLEFLIYFQGNSAPDKSGLPSDRFSAERTGGSVSTLTIQRTQQEDSAVYLCASSQGQGGWNTEAFFGQGTRLTVV.

The chain recombines TRBV7-2 with TRBJ2-2; D remains ambiguous. The length of the CDR3 is 14 residues. The V gene's germline CDR1 is SGHTA and CDR2 FQGNSA. Trimming took 1 base from V and 6 from J, leaving 9 bases between them. Written as DNA, the CDR3 is TGTGCCAGCAGCTTAGTGACGGGTGCCGGGGAGCTGTTTTTT. This sequence encodes CASSLVTGAGELFF.

This clone occurred a few times. The genes are TRBV10-3 and TRBJ2-1; 8 bases match TRBD2. Per the germline V gene, CDR1 is ENHRY and CDR2 is SYGVKD. V lost 3 bases to trimming and J lost 9 bases; unmatched junction nucleotides: 13. The CDR3 loop spans 16 amino acids. Here the CDR3 DNA reads TGTGCCATCAGTGACCCGAGTAACACGGGGGGGGGTGAGCAGTTCTTC. It is translated as CAISDPSNTGGGEQFF.

The chain uses TRBV4-3 and TRBJ2-7; a possible D gene is TRBD2 (6 bases). Per the germline V gene, CDR1 is LGHNA and CDR2 is YSLEER. The CDR3 extends over 15 amino acids. Trimming removed 0 bases from V and 6 bases from J, with 15 bases in between. CDR3 in amino acids: CASSQESDYGREQYF. The CDR3 DNA sequence: TGCGCCAGCAGCCAAGAGTCGGACTACGGGCGCGAGCAGTACTTC.

This clone has just a few counts. V is TRBV29-1 and J is TRBJ2-3; D perhaps matches TRBD1 (6 bases). Trimming removed 8 bases at V and 4 bases at J, with 16 bases between. CDR1 is SQVTM and CDR2 is ANQGSEA in the germline V gene. CDR3 length: 13 amino acids. DNA for the CDR3: TGCAGCACCGATCAGGGGCGTGCAGATACGCAGTATTTT. Amino acids: CSTDQGRADTQYF.

The genes are TRBV30 and TRBJ1-5; D is uncertain. Trimming left V 2 bases short and J 3 bases short, with 17 bases between. Germline V lookup: CDR1 GTSNPN, CDR2 SVGIG (reference sequence). CDR3 length: 16 amino acids. In DNA, the CDR3 is TGTGCCTGGAGTAAGGGAGGGATCGGGCACAATCAGCCCCAGCATTTT. Protein product: CAWSKGGIGHNQPQHF.

This clone was counted a few times. The gene calls are TRBV14 and TRBJ2-7; D unresolved. The V end lost 4 bases, the J end lost 6 bases, and 10 bases lay between the germline ends. CDR3 length: 12 amino acids. Germline CDR1 and CDR2: SGHDN and FVKESK. The CDR3 region has the DNA TGTGCCAGCAGCCCGACACGTCTCGAGCAGTACTTC. It is translated as CASSPTRLEQYF.

V and J are TRBV5-6 and TRBJ2-5, with a possible D match to TRBD1 (5 bases). The CDR3 length is 14 residues. V was trimmed by 1 base and J by 4 bases, leaving 11 bases between them. Germline CDR1 and CDR2: SGHDT and YYEEEE. CDR3 sequence (DNA): TGTGCCAGCAGCTTGATAGGCCAGGGAGAGACCCAGTACTTC. As protein: CASSLIGQGETQYF.

The V and J genes are TRBV2 and TRBJ2-2, with a tentative D call TRBD2 (5 bases). Per germline, CDR1 SNHLY and CDR2 FYNNEI. The CDR3 extends over 12 amino acids. Deletions cut 4 bases from V and 7 bases from J, with 7 bases between. CDR3 sequence reads: CASSVRGGELFF. Written as DNA, the CDR3 is TGTGCCAGCAGTGTTCGGGGCGGGGAGCTGTTTTTT.

The chain links TRBV7-3 to TRBJ1-5; D is undetermined. Germline lookup yields CDR1 SGHTA and CDR2 FQGTGA. CDR3 length equals 15 residues. Trimming cost V 4 bases and J 4 bases, with 14 bases left between them. For the CDR3, the DNA is TGTGCCAGCAGCTCTAGGCCCAACCGAAATCAGCCCCAGCATTTT. This sequence encodes CASSSRPNRNQPQHF.

The rearrangement joins TRBV5-1 to TRBJ2-7, with 11 bases identical to TRBD2. Germline V gene sequence: CDR1 SGHRS, CDR2 YFSETQ. The CDR3 contains 16 residues. Losses at the gene ends were 4 bases for V and 1 base for J; bases not matched to a gene: 7. The CDR3 DNA reads as TGCGCCAGCAGCAGAACACTAGCGGGAGCTTCCTACGAGCAGTACTTC. Translating it yields CASSRTLAGASYEQYF.